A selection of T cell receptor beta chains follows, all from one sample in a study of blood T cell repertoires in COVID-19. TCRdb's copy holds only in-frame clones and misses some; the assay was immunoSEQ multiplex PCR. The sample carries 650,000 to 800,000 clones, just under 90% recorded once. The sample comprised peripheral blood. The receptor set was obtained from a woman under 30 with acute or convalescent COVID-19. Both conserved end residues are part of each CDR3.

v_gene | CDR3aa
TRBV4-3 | CASSLSGGTYEQYF
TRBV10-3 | CAISGGLEGAVASSPLHF
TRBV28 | CASSFEPPFQQYF
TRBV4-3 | CASSQYMGTGGSYEQYF
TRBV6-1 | CASSEQRGGINEQFF
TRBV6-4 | CASSDTDRGTEAFF
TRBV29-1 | CSVPGGNGEQYF
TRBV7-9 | CASSLVEMNTEAFF
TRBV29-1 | CSGGQGAINEQFF
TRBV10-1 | CASSPPEETQYF
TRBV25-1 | CASSEFGQTGYTF
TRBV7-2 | CASSLGFDRTQYF
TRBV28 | CASSPLREVYGYTF
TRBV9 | CASSARTSGGPAEQFF
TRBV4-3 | CASSQETDINYGYTF
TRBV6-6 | CASSYQTGLGAFF
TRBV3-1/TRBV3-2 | CASSPLATEAFF
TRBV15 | CATSPWATGDQPQHF
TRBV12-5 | CASGLRTSALNRGSYEQYF
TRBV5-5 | CASSLEGAGYFYNEQFF
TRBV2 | CASRPLAGGQYEQYF
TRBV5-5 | CASSPGTSGTDTQYF
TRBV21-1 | CASSKTRGSSRNEQFF
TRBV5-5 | CASSQAGGGQPQHF
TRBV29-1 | CSVEYPLGSGANVLTF
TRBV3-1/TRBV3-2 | CASSQGWGQKTPQHF
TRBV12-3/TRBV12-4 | CASKGQGLYEQYF
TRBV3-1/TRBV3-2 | CASSQYEGASGYTF
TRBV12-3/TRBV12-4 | CASSPRHYTEAFF
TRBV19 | CASKGITMAGASTDTQYF
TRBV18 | CASLPDRLGGYTF
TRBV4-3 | CASSQVMGGKNQPQHF
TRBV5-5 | CASSLGAGGWYEQYF
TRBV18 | CASSPPPGQGSEQYF
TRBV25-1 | CASLPRQGLGSPLHF
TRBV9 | CASSVAGGLNTEAFF
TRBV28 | CASSSEDRGNYGYTF
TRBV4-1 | CASTLATGQGNEKLFF
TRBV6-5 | CASSMGRETEAFF
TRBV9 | CASSVGPLNSGNTIYF
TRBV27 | CASRSQGRGTDTQYF
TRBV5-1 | CASSPGGEAHQPQHF
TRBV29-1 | CSAPPGYTF
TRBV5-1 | CASSPTSGGADEQFF
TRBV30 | CAWSDTYEQYF
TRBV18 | CASSASDSVYSNQPQHF
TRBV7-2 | CASSFDLLAGVRNEQFF
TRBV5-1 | CASSIGIQGTSTDTQYF
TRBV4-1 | CASSQVGRGMNTEAFF
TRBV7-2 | CASSFGGRGIAEQYF
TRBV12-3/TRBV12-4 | CASSFRGDTQYF
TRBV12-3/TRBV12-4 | CASRLAGGNIQYF
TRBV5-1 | CASSLSTEPIRYTF
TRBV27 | CASRRDSSYTEAFF
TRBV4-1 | CASSQEVTAYEQYF
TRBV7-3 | CASSLTPGDSEAFF